Here is one T cell receptor (beta chain) with its context. V lost 7 bases and J lost 0, with 7 bases in between. The germline gives CDR1 MNHEY, CDR2 SVGAGI. The length of the CDR3 is 13 residues. The sample comes from a study of blood T cell repertoires in COVID-19. Across the whole study: Sources were T cells, B-cell-depleted T cells, or PBMCs; the material itself was cDNA or gDNA.

In the original processing: Nucleated cell counts were estimated from reference gene primer amplification. Sequencing was performed with immunoSEQ multiplex PCR; in TCRdb, only in-frame clones are kept and a portion is missing. Clone size and V and J calls were adopted from that table, with D and trimming inferred from the DNA. The table includes hundreds of thousands of clones, 80% detected once. The sequenced material came from PBMCs or T cells enriched from blood (not recorded which). The clonotype originates from a man aged 25-40 years with acute COVID-19. The gene calls are TRBV6-5 and TRBJ1-3, with D uncertain. The CDR3 sequence is CASTFSSGNTIYF. CDR3 in DNA: TGTGCCAGCACCTTCTCCTCTGGAAACACCATATATTTT.